These 12 T cell receptor beta chains came from one sample sequenced in a study of CXCR3-negative and CXCR3-positive naive CD8 T cells (dated by TCRdb to the late 2010s). Study-wide conclusions, independent of this receptor: Compared with CXCR3-negative naive cells, CXCR3-positive naive cells had TRB CDR3s with higher hydrophobicity (lower Kidera factor 4), lower energy, and higher strength and volume indices.

Antigen specificity for these receptors is unknown. Sequencing instrument: NextSeq 550. The Human TCR Profiling Kit (MiLaboratory) was used to prepare UMI-labeled 5' RACE TRB cDNA libraries. The reads, reprocessed by TCRdb, yield one row per CDR3 protein sequence and no DNA. The table of this sample itemizes 75,000 to 90,000 distinct CDR3 sequences. 0.62% of the sample is taken by the ten largest. Sample: naive CXCR3+ CD8+ T cells from blood. The sample's cell subset or site label, decoded: CD45RO-CCR7+CD27+CD95- naive CD8+ T cells expressing CXCR3 (TNR3+). These receptors were collected from a human donor in good health. Some clones in this sample may be carry-over from other donors' samples.

The chain links TRBV29-1 to TRBJ2-1; TCRdb calls TRBD2, which cannot be checked without DNA. The CDR3 length is 12 residues. Germline assignment: CDR1 SQVTM and CDR2 ANQGSEA. Here the CDR3 reads CSVVLVYNEQFF.

The CDR3 sequence: CASSFRLGGEQYF. The chain uses TRBV14 and TRBJ2-7; the TCRdb D gene call, TRBD1, has no DNA to confirm it. Per the germline V gene, CDR1 is SGHDN and CDR2 is FVKESK. The CDR3 spans 13 residues.

This chain joins TRBV28 and TRBJ2-1; TCRdb names TRBD2, which stays unverified in the absence of DNA. This CDR3 is built from 16 residues. Germline CDR1 reads MDHEN; CDR2 reads SYDVKM. The CDR3 is CASSLYPGLADNEQFF.

The V call is TRBV7-8, the J call TRBJ2-7. Per the germline V gene, CDR1 is SGHVS and CDR2 is FQNEAQ. This CDR3 comprises 15 residues. The CDR3 loop is CASSLALAITYEQYF.

The CDR3 here is CASSILRTGSGNTIYF. This chain connects TRBV7-9 to TRBJ1-3; without DNA, the TCRdb call of TRBD1 cannot be checked. Germline V gene lookup returns CDR1 SEHNR and CDR2 FQNEAQ (reference sequence). This CDR3 spans 16 amino acids.

The chain combines TRBV28 with TRBJ2-7. The V gene's germline CDR1 is MDHEN and CDR2 SYDVKM. The CDR3 runs 13 residues. CDR3 sequence: CASSLQETYEQYF.

This sequence joins TRBV29-1 and TRBJ2-7; no DNA is available, so the TRBD1 call from TCRdb remains unchecked. This CDR3 comprises 15 residues. Germline CDR1 SQVTM, CDR2 ANQGSEA. The chain's CDR3 is CSVEEVGQVGYEQYF.

The rearrangement uses TRBV4-1 and TRBJ1-5. CDR3 length: 15 amino acids. Looked up from germline, CDR1 is MGHRA and CDR2 is YSYEKL. The CDR3 is CASSQGWVKDQPQHF.

The chain's CDR3 is CSVELVTGVSAEASPGTQYF. The J gene is TRBJ2-3, the V gene TRBV29-1; TCRdb names TRBD1, which stays unverified in the absence of DNA. The V gene's germline CDR1 is SQVTM and CDR2 ANQGSEA. The CDR3 covers 20 residues.

The chain employs TRBV7-9 and TRBJ2-5; the TCRdb call, TRBD1, lacks DNA for checking. Germline assignment: CDR1 SEHNR and CDR2 FQNEAQ (reference sequence). This CDR3 contains 13 residues. CDR3: CASSTGQQETQYF.

This sequence joins TRBV4-3 and TRBJ2-3; TCRdb outputs TRBD2, but without DNA this stays unchecked. Germline CDR1 and CDR2: LGHNA and YSLEER. The CDR3 covers 15 residues. The CDR3 spells CASQDPSGWSNTQYF.

The chain employs TRBV4-3 and TRBJ1-1; TCRdb indicates TRBD1, and absent DNA this call remains unverified. The CDR3 extends over 14 amino acids. Looked up from germline, CDR1 is LGHNA and CDR2 is YSLEER. The CDR3: CASSQDRGNTEAFF.